This T cell receptor (beta chain) was sequenced in a study of beta chain features in type 1 diabetes. Regarding the study as a whole: TCRB CDR3s were moderately but significantly shorter in Type 1 diabetes patients in all four CD4+ subsets.

Trimming cost V 4 bases and J 3 bases, with 11 bases left between them. This CDR3 has 14 residues. Germline V gene sequence: CDR1 KGHSH, CDR2 LQKENI. What was sequenced were expressed TCRB transcripts, since all of the isolated RNA had been reverse transcribed. Using immunoSEQ multiplex PCR, the repertoire was profiled, and TCRdb retains in-frame clones only, with some absent. The sample contains roughly 310,000 clones, about 11% of which appear only once. To note about this clone: Its antigen is still unknown.

This rearrangement joins TRBV18 to TRBJ2-3, with a weak D call TRBD1 (6 bases). This sequence originates from a woman aged 25 to 45 in good health. The sample was naive CD4+ T cells from blood. The CDR3 loop reads CASSQRGQTDTQYF. The CDR3 DNA is TGTGCCAGCTCACAACGTGGACAGACAGATACGCAGTATTTT.